These 18 T cell receptor beta chains came from one sample sequenced in a study of OX40 agonist ivuxolimab in advanced cancers. TCRdb's table, derived via immunoSEQ multiplex PCR, lists solely in-frame clones and lacks some. The data show roughly 14,000 clones, roughly 82% seen once. The specimen was CD4+ or CD8+ T cells sorted from blood, collected in a trial of the OX40 agonist ivuxolimab. These receptors were collected from an adult with an advanced solid tumor such as melanoma, head and neck, liver or kidney cancer.

This chain's CDR3 is CASSFMNTEAFF. DNA for the CDR3: TGTGCCAGCAGCTTCATGAACACTGAAGCTTTCTTT. V and J are TRBV7-9 and TRBJ1-1; D is undetermined. Germline V gene data show CDR1 as SEHNR and CDR2 as FQNEAQ (reference sequence). With 3 bases removed from V and 0 bases from J, the gap between germline ends came to 2 bases. The length of the CDR3 is 12 residues.

The chain joins TRBV13 to TRBJ2-3; 8 bases align to TRBD2. The CDR3 sequence is 14 residues long. Germline V lookup: CDR1 PRHDT, CDR2 FYEKMQ (reference sequence). V was clipped by 11 bases and J by 1 base; unmatched bases: 8. In nucleotides, the CDR3 is TGTGCCGCCTCCCAGCGGGGGCGCACAGATACGCAGTATTTT. Translated: CAASQRGRTDTQYF.

The genes are TRBV7-6 and TRBJ2-2; 13 bases are shared with TRBD2. This CDR3 comprises 16 residues. V shed 5 bases and J 3 bases; nucleotides not matched to a gene: 3. Germline V lookup: CDR1 SGHVS, CDR2 FNYEAQ. CDR3 sequence reads: CASSPGLAGDTGELFF. The CDR3 DNA follows: TGTGCCAGCAGCCCCGGACTAGCGGGAGACACCGGGGAGCTGTTTTTT.

For this clone: A junction boundary mismatches the germline segment, possibly from a read error. The identical CDR3 is also encoded by other nucleotide sequences in the sample. This sequence joins TRBV7-6 and TRBJ2-1; TRBD2 matches at 8 bases. CDR3 length: 17 amino acids. Germline CDR1 is SGHVS and CDR2 is FNYEAQ. CDR3: CASSLEGAGGSYNEQFF. In DNA, the CDR3 is TGTGCTAGCAGCTTAGAAGGGGCGGGAGGCTCCTACAATGAGCAGTTCTTC.

This clone was seen a single time. J is TRBJ2-5 and V is TRBV4-3, with D perhaps matching TRBD2 (6 bases). Germline CDR1 and CDR2: LGHNA and YSLEER. The length of the CDR3 is 15 residues. The ends were cut back, 1 base at V and 5 bases at J, with 14 bases in the middle. The CDR3 here is CASSQVGGSRETQYF. CDR3 sequence (DNA): TGCGCCAGCAGCCAAGTGGGAGGATCTCGGGAGACCCAGTACTTC.

The chain couples TRBV5-4 to TRBJ2-1; 11 positions agree with TRBD1. V trimming: 2 bases; J trimming: 0 bases; junction bases outside the gene matches: 7. This CDR3 comprises 18 residues. In germline, CDR1 is SGHNT, CDR2 YYREEE (reference sequence). The chain's CDR3 is CASSLVFGTGGSYNEQFF. The CDR3 DNA reads TGTGCCAGCAGCTTAGTCTTCGGGACAGGGGGCTCCTACAATGAGCAGTTCTTC.

The V and J genes are TRBV6-1 and TRBJ2-5, with TRBD1 matching over 7 bases. The CDR3 sequence is 15 residues long. Germline V gives CDR1 MNHNS, CDR2 SASEGT. Losses at the gene ends were 3 bases for V and 0 bases for J; bases not matched to a gene: 4. DNA for the CDR3: TGTGCCAGCAGTGAGGGACAGACGTACCAAGAGACCCAGTACTTC. This sequence encodes CASSEGQTYQETQYF.

The rearrangement joins TRBV7-3 to TRBJ2-2; 12 positions match TRBD2. The CDR3 is 17 amino acids. Germline trimming cut 5 bases from V and 4 bases from J; bases unmatched to any gene: 8. Germline V gene data show CDR1 as SGHTA and CDR2 as FQGTGA. The CDR3 is CASSPSSGRAFTGELFF. The CDR3 bases are TGTGCCAGCAGCCCGTCTAGCGGGAGGGCCTTCACCGGGGAGCTGTTTTTT.

The chain couples TRBV9 to TRBJ1-1, with D possibly matching TRBD1 (5 bases). CDR3 size: 15 residues. V lost 4 bases and J lost 5, with 18 bases in between. Germline V gene data show CDR1 as SGDLS and CDR2 as YYNGEE. In DNA, the CDR3 is TGTGCCAGCAGCCCAGCGGAGGGACGCCGGACTGAAGCTTTCTTT. This encodes CASSPAEGRRTEAFF.

This clone turned up a few times. Written as DNA, the CDR3 is TGCAGCGCCCGTCGAGACTACCCGAACACCGGGGAGCTGTTTTTT. It translates to CSARRDYPNTGELFF. The V gene is TRBV29-1, the J gene TRBJ2-2, with a weak D call TRBD2 (5 bases). In germline, CDR1 is SQVTM, CDR2 ANQGSEA. Trimming pared 7 bases from V and 0 bases from J, leaving 15 bases between. The CDR3 is 15 amino acids.

This chain joins TRBV27 and TRBJ2-3; 12 nucleotides align to TRBD1. V was clipped by 6 bases and J by 5 bases; unmatched bases: 6. This CDR3 region has 15 residues. Germline loops: CDR1 MNHEY, CDR2 SMNVEV (reference sequence). CDR3 region: CASRSRDRGQDTQYF. The DNA for the CDR3 is TGTGCCAGCAGATCACGGGACAGGGGGCAAGATACGCAGTATTTT.

The genes are TRBV12-5 and TRBJ1-5; 11 positions agree with TRBD1. V gave up 5 bases and J gave up 6 bases; unmatched junction bases: 3. Germline V gene data show CDR1 as LGHNT and CDR2 as FRNRAP. This CDR3 comprises 14 residues. The CDR3 sequence is CASGPGQGGQPQHF. The CDR3 DNA is TGTGCTAGTGGTCCGGGACAGGGGGGTCAGCCCCAGCATTTT.

This clone was detected a few times. The chain combines TRBV28 with TRBJ2-1, with 12 bases identical to TRBD1. The junction had 9 bases not matched to a gene; V was cut back by 4 bases and J by 11 bases. The CDR3 is 15 residues long. Germline-derived CDR1 and CDR2 are MDHEN and SYDVKM. The CDR3 loop reads CASSWDRGRLRQQFF. The CDR3 nucleotides are TGTGCCAGCAGTTGGGACAGGGGGCGGCTTCGGCAGCAGTTCTTC. Filled out from reference TRBV28 and TRBJ2-1, the complete variable domain reads DVKVTQSSRYLVKRTGEKVFLECVQDMDHENMFWYRQDPGLGLRLIYFSYDVKMKEKGDIPEGYSVSREKKERFSLILESASTNQTSMYLCASSWDRGRLRQQFFGPGTRLTVL.

In this sample, this clone is medium-sized. The CDR3 loop is CASSEDTYNEQFF. CDR3 nucleotides: TGTGCCAGCAGTGAGGACACCTACAATGAGCAGTTCTTC. The chain uses TRBV6-4 and TRBJ2-1, with D possibly TRBD1 on 5 matching bases. This CDR3 comprises 13 residues. The V end lost 3 bases, the J end lost 2 bases, and 5 bases lay between the germline ends. CDR1 is MRHNA and CDR2 is SNTAGT in the germline V gene.

J is TRBJ2-1 and V is TRBV4-3; 9 nucleotides match TRBD2. This CDR3 comprises 15 residues. From germline, CDR1 is LGHNA and CDR2 YSLEER. V lost 0 bases to trimming and J lost 4 bases; unmatched junction nucleotides: 1. The CDR3 loop is CASSQEREGYNEQFF. For the CDR3, the DNA is TGCGCCAGCAGCCAAGAGCGGGAGGGGTACAATGAGCAGTTCTTC.

The V call is TRBV2, the J call TRBJ2-7; 9 bases fit TRBD1. Germline V gives CDR1 SNHLY, CDR2 FYNNEI. Unmatched junction bases numbered 12, after V lost 7 bases and J lost 5 bases. The CDR3 extends over 15 amino acids. The CDR3 loop reads CASTTGQGIFNEQYF. CDR3 coding DNA: TGTGCCAGCACGACAGGACAGGGGATTTTCAACGAGCAGTACTTC. Looking up the rest from reference TRBV2 and TRBJ2-7 gives the full variable domain: EPEVTQTPSHQVTQMGQEVILRCVPISNHLYFYWYRQILGQKVEFLVSFYNNEISEKSEIFDDQFSVERPDGSNFTLKIRSTKLEDSAMYFCASTTGQGIFNEQYFGPGTRLTVT.

The chain combines TRBV6-5 with TRBJ1-2; 8 nucleotides agree with TRBD1. V dropped 5 bases and J dropped 5; count of bases not matched to a gene: 10. CDR1 is MNHEY and CDR2 is SVGAGI in the germline V gene. The CDR3 is made up of 15 amino acids. CDR3 sequence (DNA): TGTGCCAGCAGTACTCCTGGACAGGGATGGTATGGCTACACCTTC. As protein: CASSTPGQGWYGYTF.

This clone was recorded many times. The chain recombines TRBV4-1 with TRBJ2-1; the D gene is possibly TRBD2 (5 bases). The CDR3 consists of 16 residues. The ends were cut back, 1 base at V and 7 bases at J, with 17 bases in the middle. From germline, CDR1 is MGHRA and CDR2 YSYEKL. As DNA, the CDR3 is TGCGCCAGCAGCCAAGGCGCGGCGGGCAGTCTTAATGAGCAGTTCTTC. It specifies CASSQGAAGSLNEQFF.